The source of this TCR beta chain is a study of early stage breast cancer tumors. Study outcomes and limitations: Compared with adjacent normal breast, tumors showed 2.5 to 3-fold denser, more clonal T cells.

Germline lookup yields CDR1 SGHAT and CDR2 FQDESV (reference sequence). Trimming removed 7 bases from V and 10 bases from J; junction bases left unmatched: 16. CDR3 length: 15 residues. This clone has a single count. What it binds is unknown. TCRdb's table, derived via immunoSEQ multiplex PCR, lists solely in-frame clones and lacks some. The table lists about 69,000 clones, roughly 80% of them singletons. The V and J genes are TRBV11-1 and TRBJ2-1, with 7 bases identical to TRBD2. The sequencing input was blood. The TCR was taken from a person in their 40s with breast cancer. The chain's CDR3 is CASTSGRTSEREQFF. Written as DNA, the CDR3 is TGTGCCAGCACCTCCGGTAGGACTAGTGAGCGGGAGCAGTTCTTC.